This TCR beta chain was sequenced for a study of PD-1 blockade in classical Hodgkin lymphoma (dated by TCRdb to 2020 to 2022). About the investigation overall: Nivolumab dosing was 3 mg/kg intravenously every 2 weeks, continuing until either disease progression or unacceptable toxicity. A peripheral blood immune signature of response to PD-1 blockade in classical Hodgkin lymphoma was defined using TCR beta sequencing and CyTOF.

Study-wide conclusions, independent of this receptor: CD4+ but not CD8+ TCR diversity rose significantly by C4D1 (p=0.0027 vs p=0.16), most apparent in complete responders (p=0.02). Lower diversity was observed in patients in whom nivolumab was started less than 1 year after ASCT, and these patients were excluded from later analyses so that confounding by immune reconstitution would be avoided. Newly diagnosed patients were reported to have lower baseline TCR diversity than healthy donors, and relapsed/refractory patients were reported to have lower baseline TCR diversity still. Only a single clinical trial cohort was studied, and what caused the repertoire differences, possibly disease activity or prior therapy, remained undefined. Among trial patients, those achieving complete response had baseline diversity similar to that of newly diagnosed patients, while diversity was significantly lower in partial responders and progressors.

Genomic DNA was extracted with the Qiagen DNeasy kit from unsorted PBMCs and from negatively selected CD4+ and CD8+ fractions. TCR beta CDR3 regions were subjected to amplification by immunoSEQ multiplex PCR with primers that anneal to V and J segments. A synthetic immune receptor repertoire was used to minimize amplification bias, and any residual bias was removed computationally once sequencing was done. On the study's bioinformatics: Custom Python scripts were used to quantify repertoire diversity as the Shannon entropy index. Unsorted, CD4+ and CD8+ repertoires were examined separately, except in combined analyses, for which CD4+ and CD8+ sequences were merged in silico. A clone counted as expanded when the clone's frequency after treatment rose at least 2-fold relative to C1D1, and clones undetected at baseline were given a pseudocount of 0.5. Singleton clones were defined as clones with 0 or 1 copy at C1D1, and non-singleton clones were defined as clones with 2 or more copies. By matching protein sequences in sorted samples from the same patient, clones expanded in unsorted samples were annotated as CD4+, CD8+ or unknown. Wilcoxon tests on paired samples were used to test diversity changes from C1D1 to C4D1. Entries here come from immuneACCESS through TCRdb and include only in-frame sequences with V and J called. Some clones fail to appear in such tables; in the studies checked, an unresolved V gene covers under half of the shortfall, and the cause of the remainder is unknown. From that table come the V and J calls and clone size; the DNA was used to work out D and trimming. Here the sample has about 13,000 clones; about 80% occur a single time. The leading ten clones occupy roughly 22% of the sample.

At the junction V is shortened by 2 bases and J by 2 bases, with 7 bases in between. The germline V gene supplies CDR1 KGHSH and CDR2 LQKENI. The CDR3, from cysteine to phenylalanine, totals 14 residues. Only CDR3 DNA is held: 42 bases, read in frame from base 1. The time point label, as the study defines it: cycle 1 day 1 (C1D1), immediately before nivolumab initiation. All trial patients had relapsed after autologous stem cell transplantation, with cohorts A, B and C differing in prior brentuximab vedotin exposure. The trial cohort included 56 patients with relapsed/refractory classical Hodgkin lymphoma, and each patient had a best overall response of complete response, partial response or progressive disease. Single-agent nivolumab was administered to trial patients in the multi-cohort phase II CheckMate 205 trial. Best overall response was determined by an independent review committee according to the 2007 International Working Group response criteria. Trial PBMCs were collected just before the start of nivolumab (C1D1) and during therapy at cycle 2 day 1 and cycle 4 day 1. Peripheral blood was collected in 8 mL Vacutainer Cell Preparation Tubes, from which PBMCs were isolated by centrifugation and then cryopreserved.

With respect to this clone: Its specific antigen is unknown. No per-base quality is available; no much larger clone lies one base away.

Source: peripheral blood mononuclear cells (PBMCs), taken at baseline. This sequence uses TRBV18 and TRBJ1-5; 5 matching bases give a weak D call of TRBD1. The sequence was collected from a human donor with classical Hodgkin lymphoma. The CDR3 is CASSPRGGNQPQHF. The base sequence is TGTGCCAGCTCACCAAGGGGTGGCAATCAGCCCCAGCATTTT. The full variable domain, with segments outside the CDR3 supplied by the reference TRBV18 and TRBJ1-5 proteins, appears as NAGVMQNPRHLVRRRGQEARLRCSPMKGHSHVYWYRQLPEEGLKFMVYLQKENIIDESGMPKERFSAEFPKEGPSILRIQQVVRGDSAAYFCASSPRGGNQPQHFGDGTRLSIL.